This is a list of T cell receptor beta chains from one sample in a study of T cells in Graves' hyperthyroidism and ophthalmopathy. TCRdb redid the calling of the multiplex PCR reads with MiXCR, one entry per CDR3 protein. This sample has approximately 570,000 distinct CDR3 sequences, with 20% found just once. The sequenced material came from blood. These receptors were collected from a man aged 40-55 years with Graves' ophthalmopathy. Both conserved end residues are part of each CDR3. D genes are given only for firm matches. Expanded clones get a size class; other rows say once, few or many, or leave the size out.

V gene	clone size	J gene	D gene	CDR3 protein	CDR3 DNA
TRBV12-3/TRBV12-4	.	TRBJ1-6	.	CASNGFYNSPLHF	TGTGCCAGCAACGGGTTTTATAATTCACCCCTCCACTTT
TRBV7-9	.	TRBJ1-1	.	CASSLDFTEAFF	TGTGCCAGCAGCTTAGACTTCACTGAAGCTTTCTTT
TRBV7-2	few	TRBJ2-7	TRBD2	CASSLGEGVHEQYF	TGTGCCAGCAGCTTAGGGGAGGGAGTCCACGAGCAGTACTTC
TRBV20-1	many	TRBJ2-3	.	CSASPADTQYF	TGCAGTGCTAGTCCAGCAGATACGCAGTATTTT
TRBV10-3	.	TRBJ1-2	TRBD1	CASASPGQGVYGYTF	TGTGCCTCCGCGTCCCCGGGACAGGGAGTATATGGCTACACCTTC
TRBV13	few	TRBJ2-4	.	CASSLAGSPKNIQYF	TGTGCCAGCAGCTTAGCGGGAAGTCCCAAAAACATTCAGTACTTC
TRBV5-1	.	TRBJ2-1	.	CASGKGRAVANEQFF	TGCGCCAGCGGTAAAGGGCGGGCCGTCGCGAATGAGCAGTTCTTC
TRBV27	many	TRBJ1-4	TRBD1	CASSSTTGGAEKLFF	TGTGCCAGCAGTTCTACCACAGGGGGAGCGGAAAAACTGTTTTTT
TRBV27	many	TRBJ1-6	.	CASSPGRPRADSPLHF	TGTGCCAGCAGTCCGGGACGGCCCCGGGCGGATTCACCCCTCCACTTT
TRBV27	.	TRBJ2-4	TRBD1	CASSTRTGRGNIQYF	TGTGCCAGCAGCACCCGGACAGGCAGGGGAAACATTCAGTACTTC
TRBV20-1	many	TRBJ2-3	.	CSAERTEASTDTQYF	TGCAGTGCGGAGCGGACGGAAGCTAGCACAGATACGCAGTATTTT
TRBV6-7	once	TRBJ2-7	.	CATPPARIRSSYEQYF	TGTGCCACCCCTCCGGCGAGAATAAGGAGCTCCTACGAGCAGTACTTC
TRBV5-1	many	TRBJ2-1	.	CASSSDGNNEQFF	TGCGCCAGCAGCTCCGACGGTAACAATGAGCAGTTCTTC
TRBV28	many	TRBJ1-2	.	CASSSGLSYGYTF	TGTGCCAGCAGTTCCGGTCTGAGCTATGGCTACACCTTC
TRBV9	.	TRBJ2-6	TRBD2	CASSPWGLHTSGANVLTF	TGTGCCAGCAGCCCCTGGGGACTACACACATCTGGGGCCAACGTCCTGACTTTC
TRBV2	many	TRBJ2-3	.	CASRISASTDTQYF	TGTGCCAGCAGAATCAGTGCTAGCACAGATACGCAGTATTTT
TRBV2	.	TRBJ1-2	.	CASSEGPARYGYTF	TGTGCCAGCAGTGAAGGTCCAGCGCGCTATGGCTACACCTTC
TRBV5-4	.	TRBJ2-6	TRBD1	CASSEDRGSGANVLTF	TGTGCCAGCAGCGAGGACAGGGGGTCTGGGGCCAACGTCCTGACTTTC
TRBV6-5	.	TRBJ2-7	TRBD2	CASSYRGTSGRGHEQYF	TGTGCCAGCAGTTACCGCGGGACTAGCGGGAGAGGGCATGAGCAGTACTTC
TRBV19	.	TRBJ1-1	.	CASSIRLNTEAFF	TGTGCCAGTAGTATACGGTTGAACACTGAAGCTTTCTTT
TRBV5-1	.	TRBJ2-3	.	CASSLEGRVTDTQYF	TGCGCCAGCAGCTTGGAAGGGCGAGTCACAGATACGCAGTATTTT
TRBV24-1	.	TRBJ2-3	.	CATGRDTDTQYF	TGTGCCACCGGGCGGGACACAGATACGCAGTATTTT
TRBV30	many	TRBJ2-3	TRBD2	CAWTLGLAITDTQYF	TGTGCCTGGACCTTGGGACTAGCGATCACAGATACGCAGTATTTT
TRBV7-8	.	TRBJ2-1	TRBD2	CASSLESGGAFEQFF	TGTGCCAGCAGCTTAGAGAGCGGGGGGGCGTTCGAGCAGTTCTTC
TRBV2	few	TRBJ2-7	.	CASGDGRFMREQYF	TGTGCCAGCGGAGACGGTCGCTTCATGAGGGAGCAGTACTTC
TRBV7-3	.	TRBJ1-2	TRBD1	CASSSRTGGGYTF	TGTGCCAGCAGCTCCCGGACAGGGGGTGGCTACACCTTC
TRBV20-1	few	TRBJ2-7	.	CSAREESLGAADEQYF	TGCAGTGCTAGAGAGGAAAGTTTGGGAGCGGCGGACGAGCAGTACTTC
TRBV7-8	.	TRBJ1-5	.	CASSRGTVNQPQHF	TGTGCCAGCAGCCGCGGGACGGTCAATCAGCCCCAGCATTTT
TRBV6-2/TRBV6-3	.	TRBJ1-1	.	CASSFLPLEEGMNTEAFF	TGTGCCAGCAGTTTTCTACCCCTTGAGGAGGGAATGAACACTGAAGCTTTCTTT
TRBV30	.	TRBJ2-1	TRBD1	CAWNGQGFGYNEQFF	TGTGCCTGGAATGGACAGGGATTCGGGTACAATGAGCAGTTCTTC
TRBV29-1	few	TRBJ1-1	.	CSVQAMNTEAFF	TGCAGCGTTCAAGCCATGAACACTGAAGCTTTCTTT
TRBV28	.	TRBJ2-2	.	CASSYHRVTGELFF	TGTGCCAGCAGTTACCACAGGGTTACCGGGGAGCTGTTTTTT
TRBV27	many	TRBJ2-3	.	CASSSRASTDTQYF	TGTGCCAGCAGTTCCAGGGCTAGCACAGATACGCAGTATTTT
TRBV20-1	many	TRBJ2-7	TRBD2	CSAREGSGREQYF	TGCAGTGCTAGAGAGGGGAGCGGGAGGGAGCAGTACTTC
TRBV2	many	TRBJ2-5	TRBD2	CASSDFRLAGGLQETQYF	TGTGCCAGCAGTGATTTTCGACTAGCGGGGGGACTCCAAGAGACCCAGTACTTC
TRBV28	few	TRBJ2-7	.	CASSLGFSLSEQYF	TGTGCCAGCAGTTTAGGATTTTCCCTCTCCGAGCAGTACTTC
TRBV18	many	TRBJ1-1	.	CASSPFGREAFF	TGTGCCAGCTCACCGTTCGGTCGGGAAGCTTTCTTT
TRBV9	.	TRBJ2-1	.	CASSTRTDNYNEQFF	TGTGCCAGCAGCACCAGGACAGATAACTACAATGAGCAGTTCTTC
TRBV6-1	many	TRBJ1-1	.	CASSGGWNPNTEAFF	TGTGCCAGCAGTGGAGGATGGAACCCGAACACTGAAGCTTTCTTT
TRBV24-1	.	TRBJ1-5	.	CATSDTGLAGDAQHF	TGTGCCACCAGTGATACCGGACTAGCGGGGGATGCGCAGCATTTT
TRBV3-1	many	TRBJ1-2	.	CASSQMLAGGYGYTF	TGTGCCAGCAGCCAAATGCTGGCGGGAGGCTATGGCTACACCTTC
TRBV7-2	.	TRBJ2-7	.	CASSLTGADYGEQYF	TGTGCCAGCAGCTTAACCGGGGCGGACTACGGGGAGCAGTACTTC
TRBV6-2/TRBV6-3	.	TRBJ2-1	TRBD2	CAGSYWGLAGADNEQFF	TGTGCCGGCAGTTACTGGGGACTAGCGGGGGCCGACAATGAGCAGTTCTTC
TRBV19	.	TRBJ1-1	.	CASSIGQGYTEAFF	TGTGCCAGTAGTATAGGGCAGGGCTACACTGAAGCTTTCTTT
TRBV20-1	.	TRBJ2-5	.	CSSYRKETQYF	TGCAGTTCCTACCGGAAAGAGACCCAGTACTTC
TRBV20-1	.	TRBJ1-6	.	CSARDGPYNSPLHF	TGCAGTGCTAGAGACGGTCCCTATAATTCACCCCTCCACTTT
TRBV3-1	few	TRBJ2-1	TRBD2	CASSHSGGYNEQFF	TGTGCCAGCAGCCACAGCGGGGGGTACAATGAGCAGTTCTTC
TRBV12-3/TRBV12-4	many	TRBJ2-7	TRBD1	CASSLEDRVRPEQYF	TGTGCCAGCAGTTTAGAGGACAGGGTCCGCCCCGAGCAGTACTTC
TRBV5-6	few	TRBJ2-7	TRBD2	CASSFLAGPYEQYF	TGTGCCAGCAGCTTTCTAGCGGGACCTTACGAGCAGTACTTC
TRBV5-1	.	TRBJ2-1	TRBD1	CASSPRTGAPYNEQFF	TGCGCCAGCAGCCCTCGGACAGGGGCTCCCTACAATGAGCAGTTCTTC
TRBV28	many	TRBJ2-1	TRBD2	CASSLWGTSGRASSYNEQFF	TGTGCCAGCAGTTTATGGGGGACTAGCGGGAGGGCCAGCTCCTACAATGAGCAGTTCTTC
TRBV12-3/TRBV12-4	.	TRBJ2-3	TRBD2	CASSLARGGGAADTQYF	TGTGCCAGCAGTTTAGCGAGGGGCGGGGGGGCCGCAGATACGCAGTATTTT
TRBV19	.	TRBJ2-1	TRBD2	CASRWGGLAGEQFF	TGTGCCAGTAGATGGGGAGGACTAGCGGGTGAGCAGTTCTTC
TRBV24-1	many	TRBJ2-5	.	CATSDPAGDQETQYF	TGTGCCACCAGTGACCCCGCCGGGGATCAAGAGACCCAGTACTTC
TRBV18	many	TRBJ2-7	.	CASSPRPLPYEQYF	TGTGCCAGCTCACCACGGCCCCTCCCCTACGAGCAGTACTTC
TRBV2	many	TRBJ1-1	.	CASPQSRITEAFF	TGTGCCAGCCCACAAAGTAGGATCACTGAAGCTTTCTTT
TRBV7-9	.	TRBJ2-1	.	CASSRGTHNEQFF	TGTGCCAGCAGCCGCGGGACTCACAATGAGCAGTTCTTC
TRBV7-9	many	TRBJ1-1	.	CASSRDTEAFF	TGTGCCAGCAGCCGGGACACTGAAGCTTTCTTT